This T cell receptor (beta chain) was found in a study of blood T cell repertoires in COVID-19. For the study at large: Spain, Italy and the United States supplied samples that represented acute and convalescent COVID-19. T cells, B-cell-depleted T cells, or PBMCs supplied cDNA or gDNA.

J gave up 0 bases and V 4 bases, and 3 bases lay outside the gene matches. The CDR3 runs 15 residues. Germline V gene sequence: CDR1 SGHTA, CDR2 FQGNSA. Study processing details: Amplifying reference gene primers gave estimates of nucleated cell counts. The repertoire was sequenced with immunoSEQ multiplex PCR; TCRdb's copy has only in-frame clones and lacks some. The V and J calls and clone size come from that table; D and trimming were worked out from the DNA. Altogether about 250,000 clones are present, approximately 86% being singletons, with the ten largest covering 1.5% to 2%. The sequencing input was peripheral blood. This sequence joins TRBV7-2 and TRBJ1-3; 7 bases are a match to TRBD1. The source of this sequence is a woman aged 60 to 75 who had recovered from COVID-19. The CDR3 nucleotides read TGTGCCAGCAGCTCCAGGACAGGCTCTGGAAACACCATATATTTT. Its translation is CASSSRTGSGNTIYF.